Listed below are T cell receptor beta chains from one sample, sequenced in a study of CD8 T cells in Susac syndrome. TCRdb re-analysed the immunoSEQ multiplex PCR reads in MiXCR, keeping a single row per CDR3 protein. The repertoire holds 92,000 or so distinct CDR3 sequences, with approximately 96% as singletons. Sequencing was done on a sample of CD8+ T cells from PBMCs. The source of these receptors is a human donor with Susac syndrome. The CDR3 runs from the conserved cysteine through the conserved F or W. The D gene is left open where the match is weak. Size is omitted from some rows. Given values are once, few, many or a class for expanded clones.

abundance: .; d_gene: .; v_gene: TRBV6-5; j_gene: TRBJ1-1; CDR3nt: TGTGCCAGCAGCCGGGGCAGCACTGAAGCTTTCTTT; CDR3aa: CASSRGSTEAFF
abundance: once; d_gene: TRBD1; v_gene: TRBV7-2; j_gene: TRBJ1-5; CDR3nt: TGTGCCAGCAGCCCACAGACAGGGTTGGGCCAGCCCCAGCATTTT; CDR3aa: CASSPQTGLGQPQHF
abundance: .; d_gene: .; v_gene: TRBV27; j_gene: TRBJ1-1; CDR3nt: TGTGCCAGCAGTTTATTGGGCCGTGAAGCTTTCTTT; CDR3aa: CASSLLGREAFF
abundance: .; d_gene: .; v_gene: TRBV5-4; j_gene: TRBJ1-1; CDR3nt: TGTGCCAGCAGCTTCGGCAGCCTAACGGACACTGAAGCTTTCTTT; CDR3aa: CASSFGSLTDTEAFF
abundance: .; d_gene: TRBD1; v_gene: TRBV20-1; j_gene: TRBJ1-1; CDR3nt: TGCAGTGCCCAGACAGGGTTGATCGCTGAAGCTTTCTTT; CDR3aa: CSAQTGLIAEAFF
abundance: .; d_gene: TRBD1; v_gene: TRBV29-1; j_gene: TRBJ2-1; CDR3nt: TGCAGCGTTGAAGGGGAAGGGACAGAAAATGAGCAGTTCTTC; CDR3aa: CSVEGEGTENEQFF
abundance: .; d_gene: .; v_gene: TRBV9; j_gene: TRBJ2-1; CDR3nt: TGTGCCAGCAGCGACTTAACCTACAATGAGCAGTTCTTC; CDR3aa: CASSDLTYNEQFF
abundance: .; d_gene: TRBD1; v_gene: TRBV30; j_gene: TRBJ1-5; CDR3nt: TGTGCCTGGAGCAGACCCGGGACAGGGATTCAGCCCCAGCATTTT; CDR3aa: CAWSRPGTGIQPQHF
abundance: .; d_gene: .; v_gene: TRBV5-1; j_gene: TRBJ1-6; CDR3nt: TGCGCCAGCAGCTTGGTACAGGACGATTCACCCCTCCACTTT; CDR3aa: CASSLVQDDSPLHF
abundance: .; d_gene: TRBD2; v_gene: TRBV29-1; j_gene: TRBJ2-1; CDR3nt: TGCAGCGCCCCAAATAGCCCCGGGGGGGGGTATGAGCAGTTCTTC; CDR3aa: CSAPNSPGGGYEQFF
abundance: .; d_gene: .; v_gene: TRBV28; j_gene: TRBJ2-7; CDR3nt: TGTGCCAGCAGTTCAACAGGGTTCTACGAGCAGTACTTC; CDR3aa: CASSSTGFYEQYF
abundance: .; d_gene: .; v_gene: TRBV20-1; j_gene: TRBJ2-5; CDR3nt: TGCAGTGTCACCCCCGCGAAGCTACAAGAGACCCAGTACTTC; CDR3aa: CSVTPAKLQETQYF
abundance: .; d_gene: TRBD1; v_gene: TRBV20-1; j_gene: TRBJ2-7; CDR3nt: TGCAGTGCTAGATCCGGGACAGGTGCCTACGAGCAGTACTTC; CDR3aa: CSARSGTGAYEQYF
abundance: .; d_gene: .; v_gene: TRBV7-2; j_gene: TRBJ2-5; CDR3nt: TGTGCCAGCAGCTTGGGGCCAGACCAGTGGTCCCAGTACTTC; CDR3aa: CASSLGPDQWSQYF
abundance: .; d_gene: TRBD2; v_gene: TRBV30; j_gene: TRBJ2-1; CDR3nt: TGTGCCTGGACTAGCGGGGAAGATGAGCAGTTCTTC; CDR3aa: CAWTSGEDEQFF
abundance: .; d_gene: .; v_gene: TRBV9; j_gene: TRBJ2-6; CDR3nt: TGTGCCAGCAGCGCAGGACACCTCTCTGGGGCCAACGTCCTGACTTTC; CDR3aa: CASSAGHLSGANVLTF
abundance: .; d_gene: .; v_gene: TRBV4-2; j_gene: TRBJ1-6; CDR3nt: TGTGCCAGCAGCCAAGGAGGGACCAATTCACCCCTCCACTTT; CDR3aa: CASSQGGTNSPLHF